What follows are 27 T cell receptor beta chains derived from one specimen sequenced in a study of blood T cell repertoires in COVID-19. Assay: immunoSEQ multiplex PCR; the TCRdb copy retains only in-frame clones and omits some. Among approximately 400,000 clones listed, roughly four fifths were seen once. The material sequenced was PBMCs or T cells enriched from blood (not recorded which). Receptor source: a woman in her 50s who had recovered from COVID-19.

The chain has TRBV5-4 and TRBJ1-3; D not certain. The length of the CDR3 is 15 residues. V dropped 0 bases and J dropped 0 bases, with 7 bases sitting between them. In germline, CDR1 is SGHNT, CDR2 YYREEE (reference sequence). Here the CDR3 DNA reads TGTGCCAGCAGCTTGGCGTCAGTCTCTGGAAACACCATATATTTT. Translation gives CASSLASVSGNTIYF. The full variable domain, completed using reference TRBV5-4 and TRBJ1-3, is ETGVTQSPTHLIKTRGQQVTLRCSSQSGHNTVSWYQQALGQGPQFIFQYYREEENGRGNFPPRFSGLQFPNYSSELNVNALELDDSALYLCASSLASVSGNTIYFGEGSWLTVV.

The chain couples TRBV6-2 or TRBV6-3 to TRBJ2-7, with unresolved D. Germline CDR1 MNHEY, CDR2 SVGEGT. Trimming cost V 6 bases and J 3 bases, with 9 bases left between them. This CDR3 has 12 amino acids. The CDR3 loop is CASSPPLYEQYF. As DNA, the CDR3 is TGTGCCAGCAGCCCACCACTCTACGAGCAGTACTTC.

CDR3 nucleotide sequence: TGTGCCAGCAGCTCTTCCGGGGGGGCCCCAGATACGCAGTATTTT. Its protein is CASSSSGGAPDTQYF. The chain carries TRBV5-4 and TRBJ2-3; 8 bases align to TRBD2. The V segment lost 3 bases and the J segment 4 bases; nucleotides outside the gene matches: 7. Germline CDR1 and CDR2: SGHNT and YYREEE (reference sequence). The CDR3 loop spans 15 amino acids.

The CDR3, as DNA: TGTGCCAGCAGCAGGGGGGTATGGGAAAAACTGTTTTTT. Translation: CASSRGVWEKLFF. The chain is built from TRBV28 and TRBJ1-4, with 7 bases that match TRBD1. The CDR3 runs 13 residues. With V trimmed by 6 bases and J by 8 bases, 6 bases remained unmatched. Germline CDR1 is MDHEN and CDR2 is SYDVKM.

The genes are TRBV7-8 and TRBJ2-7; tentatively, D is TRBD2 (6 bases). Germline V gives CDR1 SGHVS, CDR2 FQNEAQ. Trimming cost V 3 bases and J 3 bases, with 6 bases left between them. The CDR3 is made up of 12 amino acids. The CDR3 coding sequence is TGTGCCAGCAGCTTTAGCGGCTACGAGCAGTACTTC. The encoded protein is CASSFSGYEQYF.

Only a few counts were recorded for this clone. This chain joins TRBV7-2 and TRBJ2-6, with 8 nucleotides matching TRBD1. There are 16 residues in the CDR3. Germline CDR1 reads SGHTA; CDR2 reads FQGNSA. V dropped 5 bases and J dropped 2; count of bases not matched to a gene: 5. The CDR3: CASSSDRGTGANVLTF. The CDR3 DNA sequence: TGTGCCAGCAGCAGCGACAGGGGCACTGGGGCCAACGTCCTGACTTTC.

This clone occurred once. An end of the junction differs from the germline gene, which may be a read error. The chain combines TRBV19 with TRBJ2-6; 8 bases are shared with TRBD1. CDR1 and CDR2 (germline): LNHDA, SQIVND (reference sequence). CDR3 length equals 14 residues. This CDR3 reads CASSPATGASVLTF. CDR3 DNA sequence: TGTGCCTCTAGTCCCGCGACAGGGGCCAGCGTCCTGACTTTC.

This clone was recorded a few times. CDR3 in amino acids: CASSRDYEQYF. CDR3 DNA sequence: TGTGCCAGCAGCCGGGACTACGAGCAGTACTTC. V and J are TRBV7-9 and TRBJ2-7; D possibly corresponds to TRBD2 (5 bases). CDR3 length: 11 residues. Germline CDR1 SEHNR, CDR2 FQNEAQ (reference sequence). Trimming took off 5 bases at V and 3 bases at J, with 5 bases between the two ends. The full variable domain, with the rest looked up from reference TRBV7-9 and TRBJ2-7, is DTGVSQNPRHKITKRGQNVTFRCDPISEHNRLYWYRQTLGQGPEFLTYFQNEAQLEKSRLLSDRFSAERPKGSFSTLEIQRTEQGDSAMYLCASSRDYEQYFGPGTRLTVT.

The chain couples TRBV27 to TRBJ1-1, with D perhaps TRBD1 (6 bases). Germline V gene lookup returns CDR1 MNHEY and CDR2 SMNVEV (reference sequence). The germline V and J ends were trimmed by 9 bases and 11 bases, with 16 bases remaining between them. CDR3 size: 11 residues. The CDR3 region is CASQRGGLAFF. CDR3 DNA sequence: TGTGCCAGTCAGAGGGGGGGGTTGGCTTTCTTT.

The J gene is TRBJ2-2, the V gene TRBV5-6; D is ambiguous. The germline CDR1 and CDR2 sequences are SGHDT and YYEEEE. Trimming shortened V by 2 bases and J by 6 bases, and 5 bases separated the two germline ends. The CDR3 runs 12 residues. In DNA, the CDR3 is TGTGCCAGCAGCTTCGTGTCCGGGGAGCTGTTTTTT. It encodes CASSFVSGELFF.

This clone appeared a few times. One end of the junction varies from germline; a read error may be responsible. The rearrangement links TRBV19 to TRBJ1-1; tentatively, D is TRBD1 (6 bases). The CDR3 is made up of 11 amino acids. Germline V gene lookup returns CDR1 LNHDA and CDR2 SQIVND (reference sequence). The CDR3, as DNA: TGTGCCAGTAGTAGCAGGGGCCCAACGTCCTTT. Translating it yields CASSSRGPTSF.

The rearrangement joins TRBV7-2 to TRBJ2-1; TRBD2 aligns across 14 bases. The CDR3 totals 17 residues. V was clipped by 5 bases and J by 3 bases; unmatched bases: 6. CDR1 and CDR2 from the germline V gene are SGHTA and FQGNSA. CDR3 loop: CASSPGTSGSFYNEQFF. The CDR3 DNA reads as TGTGCCAGCAGCCCCGGGACTAGCGGGAGCTTCTACAATGAGCAGTTCTTC.

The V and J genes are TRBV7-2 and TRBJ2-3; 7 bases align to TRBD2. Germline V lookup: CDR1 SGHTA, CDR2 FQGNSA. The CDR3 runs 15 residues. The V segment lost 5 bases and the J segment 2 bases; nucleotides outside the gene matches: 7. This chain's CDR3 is CASSLSGALTDTQYF. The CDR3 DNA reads TGTGCCAGCAGCCTCAGCGGGGCGCTCACAGATACGCAGTATTTT.

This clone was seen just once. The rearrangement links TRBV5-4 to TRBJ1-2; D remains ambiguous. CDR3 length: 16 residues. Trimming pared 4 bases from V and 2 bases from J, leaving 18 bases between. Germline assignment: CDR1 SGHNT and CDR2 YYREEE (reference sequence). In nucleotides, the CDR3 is TGTGCCAGCAGCCCCTATCAGGTTGTTCCCAACTATGGCTACACCTTC. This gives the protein CASSPYQVVPNYGYTF. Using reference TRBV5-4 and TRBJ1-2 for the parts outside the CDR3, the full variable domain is ETGVTQSPTHLIKTRGQQVTLRCSSQSGHNTVSWYQQALGQGPQFIFQYYREEENGRGNFPPRFSGLQFPNYSSELNVNALELDDSALYLCASSPYQVVPNYGYTFGSGTRLTVV.

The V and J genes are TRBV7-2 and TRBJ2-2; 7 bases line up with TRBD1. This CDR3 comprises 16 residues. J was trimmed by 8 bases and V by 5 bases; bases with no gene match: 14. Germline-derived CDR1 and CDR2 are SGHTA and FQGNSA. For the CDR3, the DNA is TGTGCCAGCAGCCCCGCCGGGACAGCCGGTCCGGGGGAGCTGTTTTTT. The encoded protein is CASSPAGTAGPGELFF.

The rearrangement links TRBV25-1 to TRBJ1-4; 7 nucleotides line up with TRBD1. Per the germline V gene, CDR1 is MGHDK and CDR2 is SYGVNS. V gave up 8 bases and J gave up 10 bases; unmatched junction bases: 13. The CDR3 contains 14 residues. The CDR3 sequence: CASGSGTVSGKLFF. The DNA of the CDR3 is TGTGCCAGCGGGAGTGGGACAGTATCAGGAAAACTGTTTTTT.

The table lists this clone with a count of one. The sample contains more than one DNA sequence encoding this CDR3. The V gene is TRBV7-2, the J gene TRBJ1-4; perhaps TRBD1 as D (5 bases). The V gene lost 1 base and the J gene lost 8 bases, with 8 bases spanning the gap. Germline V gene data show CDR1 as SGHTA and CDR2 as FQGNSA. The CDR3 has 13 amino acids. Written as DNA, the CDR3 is TGTGCCAGCAGCTTAGGGGGCCGGGAAAAACTGTTTTTT. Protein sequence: CASSLGGREKLFF.

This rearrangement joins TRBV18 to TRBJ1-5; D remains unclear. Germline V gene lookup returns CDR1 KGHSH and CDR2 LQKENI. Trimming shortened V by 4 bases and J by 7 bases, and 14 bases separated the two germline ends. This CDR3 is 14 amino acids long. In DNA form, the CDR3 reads TGTGCCAGCTCACGGGCGGGAGCGAACCAGCCCCAGCATTTT. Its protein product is CASSRAGANQPQHF. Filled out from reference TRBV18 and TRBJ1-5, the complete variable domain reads NAGVMQNPRHLVRRRGQEARLRCSPMKGHSHVYWYRQLPEEGLKFMVYLQKENIIDESGMPKERFSAEFPKEGPSILRIQQVVRGDSAAYFCASSRAGANQPQHFGDGTRLSIL.

The CDR3 loop reads CASSDSGTLAGELFF. The DNA for the CDR3 is TGTGCCAGCAGCGATTCCGGGACACTCGCCGGGGAGCTGTTTTTT. This rearrangement joins TRBV27 to TRBJ2-2, with a weak D call TRBD1 (6 bases). The length of the CDR3 is 15 residues. Germline values: CDR1 MNHEY, CDR2 SMNVEV (reference sequence). V lost 6 bases, J lost 6 bases, and 17 bases lay in between.

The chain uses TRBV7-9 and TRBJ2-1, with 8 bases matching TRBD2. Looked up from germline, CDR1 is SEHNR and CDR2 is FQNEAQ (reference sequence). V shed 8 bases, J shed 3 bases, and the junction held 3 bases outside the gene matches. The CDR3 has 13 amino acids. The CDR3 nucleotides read TGTGCCAGCGAGCGGGGGAACTACAATGAGCAGTTCTTC. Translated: CASERGNYNEQFF.

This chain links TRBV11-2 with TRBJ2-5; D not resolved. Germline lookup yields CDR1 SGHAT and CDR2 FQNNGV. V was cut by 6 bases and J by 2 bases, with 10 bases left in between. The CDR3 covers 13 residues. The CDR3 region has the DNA TGTGCCAGCAGACCTACCTCGCAAGAGACCCAGTACTTC. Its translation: CASRPTSQETQYF.

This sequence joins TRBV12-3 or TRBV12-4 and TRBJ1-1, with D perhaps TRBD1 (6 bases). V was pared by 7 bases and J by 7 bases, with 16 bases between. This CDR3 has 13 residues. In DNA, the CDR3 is TGTGCCAGCACTCCACAGGGAGTTGGTGAAGCTTTCTTT. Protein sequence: CASTPQGVGEAFF.

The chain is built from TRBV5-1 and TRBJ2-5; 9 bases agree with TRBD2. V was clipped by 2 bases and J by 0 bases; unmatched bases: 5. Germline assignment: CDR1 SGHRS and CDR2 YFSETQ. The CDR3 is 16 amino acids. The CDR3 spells CASSLRASGNQETQYF. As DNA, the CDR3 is TGCGCCAGCAGCTTACGCGCTAGCGGGAACCAAGAGACCCAGTACTTC. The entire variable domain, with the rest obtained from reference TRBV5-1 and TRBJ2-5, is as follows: KAGVTQTPRYLIKTRGQQVTLSCSPISGHRSVSWYQQTPGQGLQFLFEYFSETQRNKGNFPGRFSGRQFSNSRSEMNVSTLELGDSALYLCASSLRASGNQETQYFGPGTRLLVL.

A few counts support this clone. The CDR3 is CAWSQTGVWYEQYF. CDR3 DNA: TGTGCCTGGAGTCAAACAGGGGTATGGTACGAGCAGTACTTC. The V and J genes are TRBV30 and TRBJ2-7, with TRBD1 matching 7 bases. This CDR3 contains 14 residues. Germline V gene data show CDR1 as GTSNPN and CDR2 as SVGIG (reference sequence). With 2 bases clipped from V and 4 bases from J, the junction kept 8 bases outside the gene matches.

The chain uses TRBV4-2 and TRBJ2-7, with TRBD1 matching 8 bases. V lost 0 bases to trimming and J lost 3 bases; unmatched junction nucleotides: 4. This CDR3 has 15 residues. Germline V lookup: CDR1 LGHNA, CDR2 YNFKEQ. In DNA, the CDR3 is TGTGCCAGCAGCCAAGATGACAGGGGCAACTACGAGCAGTACTTC. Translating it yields CASSQDDRGNYEQYF.

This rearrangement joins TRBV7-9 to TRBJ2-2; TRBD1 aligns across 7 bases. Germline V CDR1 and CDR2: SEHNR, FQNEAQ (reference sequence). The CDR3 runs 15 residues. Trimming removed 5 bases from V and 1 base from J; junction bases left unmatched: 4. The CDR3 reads CASSPRTGNTGELFF. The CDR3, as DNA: TGTGCCAGCAGCCCCAGGACAGGGAACACCGGGGAGCTGTTTTTT.

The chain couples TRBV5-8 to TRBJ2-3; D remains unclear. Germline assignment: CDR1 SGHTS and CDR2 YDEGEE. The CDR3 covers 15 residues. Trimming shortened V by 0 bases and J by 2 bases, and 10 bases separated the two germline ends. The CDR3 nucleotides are TGTGCCAGCAGCTTGGTGGGCAGCTCCACAGATACGCAGTATTTT. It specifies CASSLVGSSTDTQYF. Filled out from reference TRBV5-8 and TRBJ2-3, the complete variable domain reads EAGVTQSPTHLIKTRGQQATLRCSPISGHTSVYWYQQALGLGLQFLLWYDEGEERNRGNFPPRFSGRQFPNYSSELNVNALELEDSALYLCASSLVGSSTDTQYFGPGTRLTVL.